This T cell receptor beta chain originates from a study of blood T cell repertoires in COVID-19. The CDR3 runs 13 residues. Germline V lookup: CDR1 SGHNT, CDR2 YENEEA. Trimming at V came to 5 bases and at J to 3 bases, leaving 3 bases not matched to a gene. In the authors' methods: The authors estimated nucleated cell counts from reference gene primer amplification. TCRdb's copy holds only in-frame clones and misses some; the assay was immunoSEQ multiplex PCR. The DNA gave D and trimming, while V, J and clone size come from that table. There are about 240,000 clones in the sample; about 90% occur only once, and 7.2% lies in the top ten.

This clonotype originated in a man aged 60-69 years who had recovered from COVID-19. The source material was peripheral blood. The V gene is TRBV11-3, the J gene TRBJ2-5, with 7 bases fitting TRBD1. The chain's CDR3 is CASSLDREETQYF. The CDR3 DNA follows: TGTGCCAGCAGCCTTGACAGGGAAGAGACCCAGTACTTC.